This TCR beta chain was observed in a study of cytomegalovirus exposure and HLA in healthy donors. Looking at the study overall: A preliminary data release comprised around 90 million unique TCRs obtained from HLA-typed donors.

Germline V gives CDR1 SGHAT, CDR2 FQNNGV. The CDR3 spans 15 residues. After removal of 1 base from V and 4 bases from J, the junction contained 4 bases not matched to a gene. Nominally healthy donors were sampled, though unrecorded immune exposures were likely. A word on this clone: Its antigen is currently unknown.

The PCR employed 60 Vbeta primers together with 13 Jbeta primers. Data came from immunoSEQ multiplex PCR; TCRdb stores just in-frame clones and leaves some out. The sample includes some 150,000 clones, 60% to 80% of them seen just once. Overall study results and limits: Most of the CMV-associated TCR beta chains (in a later analysis) appeared to be HLA-restricted. As a later analysis showed, several of the most significant clusters appeared to be linked to common viral pathogens.

This sequence originates from a man aged 40-49 years in good health and CMV-seropositive. Specimen: PBMCs. The rearrangement links TRBV11-2 to TRBJ1-5, with 7 bases aligning to TRBD1. CDR3 loop: CASSLGGQLNQPQHF. The CDR3 region has the DNA TGTGCCAGCAGCTTAGGGGGACAGCTAAATCAGCCCCAGCATTTT.